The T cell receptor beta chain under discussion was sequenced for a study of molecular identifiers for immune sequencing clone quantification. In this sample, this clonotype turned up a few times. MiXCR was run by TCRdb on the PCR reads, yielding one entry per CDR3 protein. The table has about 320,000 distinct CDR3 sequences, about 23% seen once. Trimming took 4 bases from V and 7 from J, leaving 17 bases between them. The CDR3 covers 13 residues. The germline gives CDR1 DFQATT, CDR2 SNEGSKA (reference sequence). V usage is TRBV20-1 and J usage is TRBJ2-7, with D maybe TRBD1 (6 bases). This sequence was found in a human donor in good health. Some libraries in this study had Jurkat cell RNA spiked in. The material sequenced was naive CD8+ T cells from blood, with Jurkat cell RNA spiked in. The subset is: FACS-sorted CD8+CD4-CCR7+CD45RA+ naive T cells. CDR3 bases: TGCAGTGCTACGACAGGAAATGATAGGGAGCAGTACTTC. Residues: CSATTGNDREQYF.